This TCR beta chain is from a study of response to subunit inactivated influenza vaccine. Study-wide findings and caveats: Authors suggested few new T cells are recruited by each seasonal influenza vaccination.

MiXCR, run by TCRdb on the RT-PCR reads, gives a single entry per CDR3 protein. The sample has about 780,000 distinct CDR3 sequences; less than 20% are singletons. Remarks on this clonotype: Its antigen remains unknown.

This CDR3 contains 16 residues. Trimming pared 4 bases from V and 0 bases from J, leaving 10 bases between. Germline V lookup: CDR1 SEHNR, CDR2 FQNEAQ (reference sequence). Material: PBMCs from blood, obtained around 5 days after vaccination. The clonotype comes from a man aged 45-65 years who received an inactivated influenza vaccine. V gene TRBV7-9 combines with J gene TRBJ2-6; weak D call: TRBD1 (5 bases). CDR3 loop: CASSYNRHSGANVLTF. The CDR3 bases are TGTGCCAGCAGCTATAACAGGCACTCTGGGGCCAACGTCCTGACTTTC.